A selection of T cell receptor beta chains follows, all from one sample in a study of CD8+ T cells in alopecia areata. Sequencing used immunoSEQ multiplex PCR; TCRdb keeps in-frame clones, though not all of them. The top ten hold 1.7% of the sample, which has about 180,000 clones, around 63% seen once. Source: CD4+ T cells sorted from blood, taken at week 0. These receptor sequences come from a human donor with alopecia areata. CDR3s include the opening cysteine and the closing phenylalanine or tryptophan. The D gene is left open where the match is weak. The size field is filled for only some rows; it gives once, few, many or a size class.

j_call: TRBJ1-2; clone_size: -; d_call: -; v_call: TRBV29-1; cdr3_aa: CKIEIGGYGYTF; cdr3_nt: TGCAAGATTGAGATAGGGGGGTATGGCTACACCTTC
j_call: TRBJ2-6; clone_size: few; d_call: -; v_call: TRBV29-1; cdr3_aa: CSVWTAPRSGANVLTF; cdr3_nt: TGCAGCGTCTGGACAGCTCCACGCTCTGGGGCCAACGTCCTGACTTTC
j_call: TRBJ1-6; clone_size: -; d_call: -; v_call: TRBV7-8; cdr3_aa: CASSLGRGSSPLHF; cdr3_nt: TGTGCCAGCAGCTTAGGGAGGGGAAGCTCACCCCTCCACTTT
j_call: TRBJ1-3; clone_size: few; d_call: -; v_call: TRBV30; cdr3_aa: CAWSRGSSGNTIYF; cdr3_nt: TGTGCCTGGAGTAGGGGGTCATCTGGAAACACCATATATTTT
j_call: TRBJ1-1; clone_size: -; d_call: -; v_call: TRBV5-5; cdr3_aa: CASSLRLTNTEAFF; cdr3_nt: TGTGCCAGCAGCTTGAGACTGACGAACACTGAAGCTTTCTTT
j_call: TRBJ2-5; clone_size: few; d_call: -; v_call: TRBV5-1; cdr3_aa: CASSESGHPGKTQYF; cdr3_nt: TGCGCCAGCAGCGAATCGGGCCACCCGGGCAAGACCCAGTACTTC
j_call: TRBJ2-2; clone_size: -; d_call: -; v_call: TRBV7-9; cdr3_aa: CASSPTEAGELFF; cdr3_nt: TGTGCCAGCAGTCCGACTGAGGCCGGGGAGCTGTTTTTT
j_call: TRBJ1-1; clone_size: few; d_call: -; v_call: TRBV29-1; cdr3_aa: CSVGTVEAFF; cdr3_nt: TGCAGCGTTGGTACAGTAGAAGCTTTCTTT
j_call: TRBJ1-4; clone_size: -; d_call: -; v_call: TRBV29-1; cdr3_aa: CSVGEPGASEKLFF; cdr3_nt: TGCAGCGTCGGCGAACCGGGGGCTAGCGAAAAACTGTTTTTT
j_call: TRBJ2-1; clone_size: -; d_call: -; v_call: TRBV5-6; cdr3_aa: CASSLARADEQFF; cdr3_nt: TGTGCCAGCAGCTTGGCCAGGGCGGATGAGCAGTTCTTC
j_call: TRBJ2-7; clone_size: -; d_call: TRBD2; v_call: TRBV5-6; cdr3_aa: CASSRAGESSYEQYF; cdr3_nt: TGTGCCAGCAGCCGAGCGGGGGAAAGCTCCTACGAGCAGTACTTC
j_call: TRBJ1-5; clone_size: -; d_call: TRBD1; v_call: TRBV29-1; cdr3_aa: CSVGTGRDQPQHF; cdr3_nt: TGCAGCGTCGGGACAGGGCGAGATCAGCCCCAGCATTTT
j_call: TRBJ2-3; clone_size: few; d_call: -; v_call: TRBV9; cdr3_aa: CASSVRGSSTDTQYF; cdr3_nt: TGTGCCAGCAGCGTAAGGGGCAGTTCGACAGATACGCAGTATTTT
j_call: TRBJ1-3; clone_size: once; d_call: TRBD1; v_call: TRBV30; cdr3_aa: CAGGGQGERNTIYF; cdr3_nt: TGTGCCGGCGGGGGACAGGGAGAACGAAACACCATATATTTT
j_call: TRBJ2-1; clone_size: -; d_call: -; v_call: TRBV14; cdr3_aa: CASSQWGDEQFF; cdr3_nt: TGTGCCAGCAGCCAATGGGGTGACGAGCAGTTCTTC
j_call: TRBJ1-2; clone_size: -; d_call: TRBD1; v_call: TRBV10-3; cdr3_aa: CAISVGQGFGYTF; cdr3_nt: TGTGCCATCAGTGTGGGACAGGGCTTCGGCTACACCTTC
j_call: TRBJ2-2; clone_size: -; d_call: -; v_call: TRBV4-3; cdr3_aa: CASSQEKGTGELFF; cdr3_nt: TGCGCCAGCAGCCAAGAAAAAGGTACCGGGGAGCTGTTTTTT
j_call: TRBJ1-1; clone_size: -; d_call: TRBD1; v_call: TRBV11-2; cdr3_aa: CASSLSGGKGNTEAFF; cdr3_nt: TGTGCCAGCAGCTTATCAGGGGGCAAAGGGAACACTGAAGCTTTCTTT
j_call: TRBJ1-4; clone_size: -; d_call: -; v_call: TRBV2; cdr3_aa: CASSDASRNEKLFF; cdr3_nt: TGTGCCAGCAGTGATGCCAGTAGAAACGAAAAACTGTTTTTT
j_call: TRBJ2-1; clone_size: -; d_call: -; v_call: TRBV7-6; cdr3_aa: CATVRGGEQFF; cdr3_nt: TGTGCCACCGTCCGAGGGGGGGAGCAGTTCTTC
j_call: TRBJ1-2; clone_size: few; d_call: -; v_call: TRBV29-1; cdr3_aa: CSVDGVRGYGYTF; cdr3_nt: TGCAGCGTTGATGGGGTTCGGGGCTATGGCTACACCTTC
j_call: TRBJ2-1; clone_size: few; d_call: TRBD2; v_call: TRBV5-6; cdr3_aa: CASSLTSGAPNEQFF; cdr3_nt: TGTGCCAGCAGCCTTACTAGCGGGGCACCTAATGAGCAGTTCTTC
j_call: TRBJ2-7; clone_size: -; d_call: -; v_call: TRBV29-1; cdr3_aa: CSVVGRTYEQYF; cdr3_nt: TGCAGCGTTGTGGGCAGAACCTACGAGCAGTACTTC
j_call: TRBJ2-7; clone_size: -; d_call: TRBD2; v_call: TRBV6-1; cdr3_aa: CASYSGDRSYEQYF; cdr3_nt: TGTGCCAGCTATAGCGGGGATCGCTCCTACGAGCAGTACTTC
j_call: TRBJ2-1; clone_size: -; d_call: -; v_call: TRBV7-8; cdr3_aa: CASSYRTEGIGRNEQFF; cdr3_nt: TGTGCCAGCAGCTACCGAACGGAAGGAATAGGTCGCAATGAGCAGTTCTTC
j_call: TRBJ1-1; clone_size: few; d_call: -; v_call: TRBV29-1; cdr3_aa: CSVGTANTEAFF; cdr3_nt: TGCAGCGTTGGGACGGCGAACACTGAAGCTTTCTTT
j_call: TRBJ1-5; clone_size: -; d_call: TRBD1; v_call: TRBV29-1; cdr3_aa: CSVTVAGGDQPQHF; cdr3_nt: TGCAGCGTTACCGTGGCAGGGGGAGATCAGCCCCAGCATTTT
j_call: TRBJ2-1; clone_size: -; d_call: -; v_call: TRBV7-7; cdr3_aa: CASSLDPLTEQFF; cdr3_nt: TGTGCCAGCAGCTTAGACCCCCTTACCGAGCAGTTCTTC
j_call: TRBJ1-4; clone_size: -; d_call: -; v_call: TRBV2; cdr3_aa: CASRLAALSNEKLFF; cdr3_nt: TGTGCCAGCAGGCTTGCCGCGCTTAGTAATGAAAAACTGTTTTTT
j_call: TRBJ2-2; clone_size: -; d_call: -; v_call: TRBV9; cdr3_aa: CASSVGSGNTGELFF; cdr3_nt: TGTGCCAGCAGCGTAGGCAGCGGGAACACCGGGGAGCTGTTTTTT
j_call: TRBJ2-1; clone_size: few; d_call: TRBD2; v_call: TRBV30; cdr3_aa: CAWSHYSGGPARTVNEQFF; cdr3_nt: TGTGCCTGGAGTCATTATAGCGGGGGGCCCGCTCGAACCGTCAATGAGCAGTTCTTC
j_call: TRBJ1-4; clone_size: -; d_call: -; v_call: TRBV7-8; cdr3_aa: CASSRLPTNEKLFF; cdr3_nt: TGTGCCAGCAGCCGTCTACCAACTAATGAAAAACTGTTTTTT
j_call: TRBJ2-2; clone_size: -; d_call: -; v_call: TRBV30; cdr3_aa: CAWSVLGVASGELFF; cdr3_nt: TGTGCCTGGAGTGTACTCGGGGTGGCGTCCGGGGAGCTGTTTTTT
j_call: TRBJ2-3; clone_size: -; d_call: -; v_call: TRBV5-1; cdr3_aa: CASSLSSVEDTQYF; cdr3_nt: TGCGCCAGCAGCTTGTCGTCGGTAGAAGATACGCAGTATTTT
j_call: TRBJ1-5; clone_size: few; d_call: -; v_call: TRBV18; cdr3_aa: CASSRQDSGNQPQHF; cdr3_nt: TGTGCCAGCTCACGACAGGACAGTGGCAATCAGCCCCAGCATTTT
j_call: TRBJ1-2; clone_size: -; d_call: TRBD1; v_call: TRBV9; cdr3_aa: CASSPEGQALYGYTF; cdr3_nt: TGTGCCAGCAGCCCCGAAGGACAGGCACTCTATGGCTACACCTTC
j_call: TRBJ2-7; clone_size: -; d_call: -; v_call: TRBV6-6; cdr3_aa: CASAGQSYEQYF; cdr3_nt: TGTGCCAGCGCCGGACAGTCCTACGAGCAGTACTTC
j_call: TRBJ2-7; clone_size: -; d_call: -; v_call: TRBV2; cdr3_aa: CASSASGSSYEQYF; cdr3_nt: TGTGCCAGCAGTGCAAGCGGCAGCTCCTACGAGCAGTACTTC
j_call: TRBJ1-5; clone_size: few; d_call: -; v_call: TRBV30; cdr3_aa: CAWSRKTDRNQPQHF; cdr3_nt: TGTGCCTGGAGTCGGAAGACAGATCGCAATCAGCCCCAGCATTTT
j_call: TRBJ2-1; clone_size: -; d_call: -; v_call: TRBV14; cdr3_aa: CASSQAATTKFF; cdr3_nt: TGTGCCAGCAGCCAAGCTGCAACTACTAAGTTCTTC
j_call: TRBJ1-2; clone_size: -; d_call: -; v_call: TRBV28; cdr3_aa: CASSRRISLYGYTF; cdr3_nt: TGTGCCAGCAGCCGACGCATCTCGCTCTATGGCTACACCTTC
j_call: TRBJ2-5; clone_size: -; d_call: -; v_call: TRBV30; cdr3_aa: CAWSGPTGRLETQYF; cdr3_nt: TGTGCCTGGAGTGGGCCAACAGGGAGGTTAGAGACCCAGTACTTC
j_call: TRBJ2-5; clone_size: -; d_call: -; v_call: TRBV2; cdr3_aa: CASSGGWVAEETQYF; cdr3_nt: TGTGCCAGCAGTGGAGGGTGGGTGGCGGAAGAGACCCAGTACTTC
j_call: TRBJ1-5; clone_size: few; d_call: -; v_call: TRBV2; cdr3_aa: CASSLATLTNQPQHF; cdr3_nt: TGTGCCAGCAGTCTGGCCACTCTTACAAATCAGCCCCAGCATTTT
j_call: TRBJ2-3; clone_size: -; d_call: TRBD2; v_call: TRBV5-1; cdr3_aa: CASSLELRGDTDTQYF; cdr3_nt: TGCGCCAGCAGCTTGGAGCTGCGGGGGGACACAGATACGCAGTATTTT
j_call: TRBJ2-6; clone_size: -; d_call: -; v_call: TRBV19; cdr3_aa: CASSRHTGSSGANVLTF; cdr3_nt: TGTGCCAGTAGTAGACACACAGGGTCTTCTGGGGCCAACGTCCTGACTTTC
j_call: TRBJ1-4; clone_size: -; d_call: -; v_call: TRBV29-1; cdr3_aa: CSVAGVGEKLFF; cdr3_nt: TGCAGCGTTGCAGGGGTTGGTGAAAAACTGTTTTTT
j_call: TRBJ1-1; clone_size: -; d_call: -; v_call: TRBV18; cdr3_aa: CASHGANTEAFF; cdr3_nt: TGTGCCAGCCATGGGGCGAACACTGAAGCTTTCTTT